This T cell receptor beta chain was found in a study of regulatory T cells in long-lasting Graves disease. In its sample, this clonotype was seen once. This CDR3 spans 13 amino acids. Trimming removed 6 bases from V and 6 bases from J; junction bases left unmatched: 5. Germline CDR1 is ENHRY and CDR2 is SYGVKD. According to the study, TCR beta libraries were built with iRepertoire HTBI primers and CDR3-region Arm-PCR. TCRdb processed the multiplex PCR reads anew with MiXCR; each CDR3 protein has one entry. The data contain 650,000 to 700,000 distinct CDR3 sequences, 25% to 30% of them seen just once; the ten biggest clones take up about 40%. Documented time point: persistent/refractory GD, antithyroid drugs over 5 years with positive TRAb. Extracted PBMC RNA gave rise to the TCR library.

The genes are TRBV10-3 and TRBJ2-7; 10 bases align to TRBD2. This TCR derives from a female donor with Graves disease. This material consisted of peripheral blood mononuclear cells (PBMCs), taken when the disease was refractory, from a patient treated with antithyroid drugs. CDR3 sequence: CAIRGTSEAEQYF. In nucleotides, the CDR3 is TGTGCCATCAGGGGGACTAGCGAGGCCGAGCAGTACTTC.